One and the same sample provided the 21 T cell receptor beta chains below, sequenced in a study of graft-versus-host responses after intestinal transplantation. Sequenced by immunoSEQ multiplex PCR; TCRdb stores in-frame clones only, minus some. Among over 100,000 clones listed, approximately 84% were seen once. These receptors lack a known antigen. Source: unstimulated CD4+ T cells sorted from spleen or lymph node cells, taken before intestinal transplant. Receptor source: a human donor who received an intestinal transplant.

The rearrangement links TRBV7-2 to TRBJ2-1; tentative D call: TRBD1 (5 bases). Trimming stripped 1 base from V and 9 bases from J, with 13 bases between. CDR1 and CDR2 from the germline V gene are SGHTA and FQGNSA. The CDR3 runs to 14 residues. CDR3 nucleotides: TGTGCCAGCAGCTTAGTTGGTGATAGGGGTGAGCAGTTCTTC. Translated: CASSLVGDRGEQFF. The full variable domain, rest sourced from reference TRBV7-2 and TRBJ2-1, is GAGVSQSPSNKVTEKGKDVELRCDPISGHTALYWYRQSLGQGLEFLIYFQGNSAPDKSGLPSDRFSAERTGGSVSTLTIQRTQQEDSAVYLCASSLVGDRGEQFFGPGTRLTVL.

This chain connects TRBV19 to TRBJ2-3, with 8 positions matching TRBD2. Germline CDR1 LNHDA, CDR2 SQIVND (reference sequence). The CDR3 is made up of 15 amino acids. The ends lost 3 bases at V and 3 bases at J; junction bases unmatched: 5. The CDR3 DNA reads TGTGCCAGTAGTATCGGGGGGGGTAGGACAGATACGCAGTATTTT. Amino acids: CASSIGGGRTDTQYF.

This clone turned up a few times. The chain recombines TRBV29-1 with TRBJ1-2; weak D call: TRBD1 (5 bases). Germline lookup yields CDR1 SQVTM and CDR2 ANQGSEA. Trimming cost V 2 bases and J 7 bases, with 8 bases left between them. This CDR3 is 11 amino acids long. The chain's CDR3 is CSVETGGGYTF. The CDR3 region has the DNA TGCAGCGTTGAAACCGGGGGTGGCTACACCTTC.

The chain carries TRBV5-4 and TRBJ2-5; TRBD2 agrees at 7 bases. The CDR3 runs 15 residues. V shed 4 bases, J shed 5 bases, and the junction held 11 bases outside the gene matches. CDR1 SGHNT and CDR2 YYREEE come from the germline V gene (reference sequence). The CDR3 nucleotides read TGTGCCAGCAGCCCCACCGGCGGGAGCGGGGAGACCCAGTACTTC. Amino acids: CASSPTGGSGETQYF.

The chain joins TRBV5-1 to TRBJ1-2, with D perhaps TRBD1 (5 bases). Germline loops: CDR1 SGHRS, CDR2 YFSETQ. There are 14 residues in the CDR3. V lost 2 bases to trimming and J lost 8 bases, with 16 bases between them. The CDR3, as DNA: TGCGCCAGCAGCTTATCCAGCGACTCAGGGGGCTACACCTTC. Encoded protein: CASSLSSDSGGYTF.

CDR3 bases: TGTGCCAGCAGCTTAGAGCGGCTTAGCTCCTACAATGAGCAGTTCTTC. It codes for CASSLERLSSYNEQFF. This sequence joins TRBV7-9 and TRBJ2-1; TRBD2 might be the D (5 bases). V dropped 1 base and J dropped 0 bases, with 10 bases sitting between them. The CDR3 spans 16 residues. CDR1 is SEHNR, CDR2 FQNEAQ, per germline (reference sequence).

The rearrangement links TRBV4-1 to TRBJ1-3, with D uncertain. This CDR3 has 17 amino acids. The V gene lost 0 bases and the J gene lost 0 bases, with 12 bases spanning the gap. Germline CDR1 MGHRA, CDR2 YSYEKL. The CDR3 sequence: CASSQERAISSGNTIYF. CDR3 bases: TGCGCCAGCAGCCAAGAGAGGGCTATTAGCTCTGGAAACACCATATATTTT.

The CDR3 DNA sequence: TGTGCCAGCAGTTACTCGGGACGGAACTATGGCTACACCTTC. This sequence encodes CASSYSGRNYGYTF. The genes are TRBV6-5 and TRBJ1-2, with a weak D call TRBD1 (5 bases). Germline-derived CDR1 and CDR2 are MNHEY and SVGAGI. Trimming took off 0 bases at V and 2 bases at J, with 7 bases between the two ends. The CDR3 covers 14 residues.

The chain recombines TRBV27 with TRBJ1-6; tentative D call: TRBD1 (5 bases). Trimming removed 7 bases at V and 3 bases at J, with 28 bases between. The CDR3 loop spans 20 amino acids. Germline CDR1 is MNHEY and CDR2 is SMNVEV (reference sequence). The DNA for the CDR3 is TGTGCCAGCATTAAGTCCGGCAGAACTCTCCTCCAGGGCTATAATTCACCCCTCCACTTT. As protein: CASIKSGRTLLQGYNSPLHF.

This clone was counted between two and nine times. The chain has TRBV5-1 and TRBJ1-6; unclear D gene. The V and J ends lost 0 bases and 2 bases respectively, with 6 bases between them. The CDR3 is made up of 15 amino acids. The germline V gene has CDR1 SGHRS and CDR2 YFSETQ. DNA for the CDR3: TGCGCCAGCAGCTTGGCGGCCCCCTATAATTCACCCCTCCACTTT. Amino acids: CASSLAAPYNSPLHF.

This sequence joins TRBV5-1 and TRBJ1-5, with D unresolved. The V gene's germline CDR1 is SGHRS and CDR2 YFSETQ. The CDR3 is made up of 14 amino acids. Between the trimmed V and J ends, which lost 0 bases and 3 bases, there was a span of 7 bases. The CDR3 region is CASSLAGDNQPQHF. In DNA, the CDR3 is TGCGCCAGCAGCTTGGCCGGGGACAATCAGCCCCAGCATTTT.

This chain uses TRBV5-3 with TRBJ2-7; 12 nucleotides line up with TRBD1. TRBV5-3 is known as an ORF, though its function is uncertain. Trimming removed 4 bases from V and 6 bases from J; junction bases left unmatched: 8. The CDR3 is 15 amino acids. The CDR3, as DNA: TGTGCCAGAAGCCTCCACTGGGACAGGGGGCGCGAGCAGTACTTC. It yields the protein CARSLHWDRGREQYF.

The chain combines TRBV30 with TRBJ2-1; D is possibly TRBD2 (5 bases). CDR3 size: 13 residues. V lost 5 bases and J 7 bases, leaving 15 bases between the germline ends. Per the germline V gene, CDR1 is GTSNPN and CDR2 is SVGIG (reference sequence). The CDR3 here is CAWVVALGNEQFF. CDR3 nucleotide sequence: TGTGCCTGGGTTGTTGCACTAGGAAATGAGCAGTTCTTC.

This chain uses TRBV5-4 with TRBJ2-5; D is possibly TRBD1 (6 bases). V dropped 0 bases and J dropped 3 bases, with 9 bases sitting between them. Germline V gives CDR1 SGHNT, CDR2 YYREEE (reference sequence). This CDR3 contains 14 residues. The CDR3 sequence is CASSLGGQKETQYF. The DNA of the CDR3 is TGTGCCAGCAGCTTGGGGGGGCAGAAAGAGACCCAGTACTTC. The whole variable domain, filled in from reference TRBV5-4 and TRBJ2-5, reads ETGVTQSPTHLIKTRGQQVTLRCSSQSGHNTVSWYQQALGQGPQFIFQYYREEENGRGNFPPRFSGLQFPNYSSELNVNALELDDSALYLCASSLGGQKETQYFGPGTRLLVL.

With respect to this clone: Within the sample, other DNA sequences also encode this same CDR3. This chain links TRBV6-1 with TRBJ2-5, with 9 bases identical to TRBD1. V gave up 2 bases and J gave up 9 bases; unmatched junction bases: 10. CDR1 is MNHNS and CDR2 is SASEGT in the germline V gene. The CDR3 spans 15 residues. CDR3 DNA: TGTGCCAGCAGTGAATCCTGGACAGGGGCATTGGCCCAGTACTTC. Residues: CASSESWTGALAQYF.

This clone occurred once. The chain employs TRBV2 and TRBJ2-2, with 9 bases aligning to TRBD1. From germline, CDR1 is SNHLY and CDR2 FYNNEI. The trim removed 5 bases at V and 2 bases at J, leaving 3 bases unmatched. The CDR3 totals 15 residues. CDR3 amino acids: CASSRGQGNTGELFF. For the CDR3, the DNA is TGTGCCAGCAGTAGGGGACAGGGAAACACCGGGGAGCTGTTTTTT.

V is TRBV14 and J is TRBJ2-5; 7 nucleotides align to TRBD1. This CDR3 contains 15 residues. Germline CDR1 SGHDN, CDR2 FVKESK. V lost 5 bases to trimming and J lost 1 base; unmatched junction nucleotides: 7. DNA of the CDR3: TGTGCCAGCAGCATAAGGACAGGCCCCCAAGAGACCCAGTACTTC. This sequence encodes CASSIRTGPQETQYF.

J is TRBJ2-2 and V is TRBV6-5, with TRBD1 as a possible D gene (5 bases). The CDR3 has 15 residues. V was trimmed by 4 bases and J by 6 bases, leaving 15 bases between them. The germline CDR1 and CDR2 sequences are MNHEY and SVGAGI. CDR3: CASSSDSLRAGELFF. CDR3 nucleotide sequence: TGTGCCAGCAGTTCCGACAGTTTGAGAGCCGGGGAGCTGTTTTTT.

As DNA, the CDR3 is TGTGCCAGCAGCCCTCAGACAGGATCCGATGAGCAGTTCTTC. Translated, it gives CASSPQTGSDEQFF. The chain employs TRBV9 and TRBJ2-1, with D tentatively TRBD1 (6 bases). The V and J ends lost 4 bases and 8 bases respectively, with 16 bases between them. The CDR3 totals 14 residues. The germline CDR1 and CDR2 sequences are SGDLS and YYNGEE.

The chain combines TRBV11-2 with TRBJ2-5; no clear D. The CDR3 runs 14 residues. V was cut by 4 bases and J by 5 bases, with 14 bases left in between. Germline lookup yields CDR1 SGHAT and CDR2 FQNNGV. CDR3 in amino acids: CASSSVVPGETQYF. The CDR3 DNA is TGTGCCAGCAGCTCAGTAGTCCCTGGGGAGACCCAGTACTTC.

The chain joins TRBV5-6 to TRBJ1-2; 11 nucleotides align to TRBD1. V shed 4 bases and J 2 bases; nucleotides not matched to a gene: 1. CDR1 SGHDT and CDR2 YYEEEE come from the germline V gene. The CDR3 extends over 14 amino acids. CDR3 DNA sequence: TGTGCCAGCAGCAGGGACAGGGGGAACTATGGCTACACCTTC. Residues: CASSRDRGNYGYTF.